This TCR beta chain originates from a study of blood T cell repertoires in COVID-19. Overall study: Samples taken during acute and convalescent COVID-19 were collected in the United States, Italy and Spain. In each case, the material was cDNA or gDNA derived from T cells, B-cell-depleted T cells, or PBMCs.

In the original analysis: It was from reference gene primer amplification that nucleated cell counts were estimated. Method: immunoSEQ multiplex PCR; TCRdb's copy keeps in-frame clones and lacks some. Clone size and the V and J calls come from that table; the DNA yielded D and trimming. The sample yields approximately 280,000 clones, 80% to 90% seen once. Germline V CDR1 and CDR2: SGHKS, YYEKEE (reference sequence). Trimming cost V 4 bases and J 1 base, with 14 bases left between them. CDR3 size: 15 residues. This TCR was recovered from a man aged 35-49 years with acute or convalescent COVID-19. V is TRBV5-5 and J is TRBJ2-5, with D tentatively TRBD1 (6 bases). The sample taken for sequencing was peripheral blood. The DNA for the CDR3 is TGTGCCAGCAGCGTCACGGGACACAGCCAAGAGACCCAGTACTTC. Its translation is CASSVTGHSQETQYF.